The 8 T cell receptor beta chains below come from one sample, sequenced in a study of cytomegalovirus exposure and HLA in healthy donors. The assay was immunoSEQ multiplex PCR, and TCRdb's table has in-frame clones only and misses some. The sample consists of some 85,000 clones, roughly 96% of them appearing once. The sequenced material came from PBMCs. These receptor sequences come from a woman between 18 and 30 years old in good health and CMV-seronegative.

The gene calls are TRBV11-2 and TRBJ2-3; 7 bases map to TRBD1. Trimming at V came to 1 base and at J to 5 bases, leaving 3 bases not matched to a gene. This CDR3 is built from 14 residues. CDR1 is SGHAT and CDR2 is FQNNGV in the germline V gene. This CDR3 is CASSLVNRGDTQYF. DNA of the CDR3: TGTGCCAGCAGCTTAGTTAACAGGGGAGATACGCAGTATTTT.

This chain joins TRBV19 and TRBJ2-2; TRBD1 aligns across 10 bases. Trimming cost V 6 bases and J 1 base; bases outside gene matches: 8. The germline gives CDR1 LNHDA, CDR2 SQIVND (reference sequence). The CDR3 loop spans 17 amino acids. The CDR3 DNA is TGTGCCAGTAGCTCCGGACAGGGGGTTTTGAACACCGGGGAGCTGTTTTTT. As protein: CASSSGQGVLNTGELFF. Filled out from reference TRBV19 and TRBJ2-2, the complete variable domain reads DGGITQSPKYLFRKEGQNVTLSCEQNLNHDAMYWYRQDPGQGLRLIYYSQIVNDFQKGDIAEGYSVSREKKESFPLTVTSAQKNPTAFYLCASSSGQGVLNTGELFFGEGSRLTVL.

CDR3 bases: TGTGCCAGCAGCTTGGGACTAGCGGCTAACACCGGGGAGCTGTTTTTT. It translates to CASSLGLAANTGELFF. The gene calls are TRBV5-5 and TRBJ2-2, with TRBD2 matching over 9 bases. CDR1 and CDR2 (germline): SGHKS, YYEKEE (reference sequence). V lost 0 bases to trimming and J lost 2 bases; unmatched junction nucleotides: 2. The CDR3 consists of 16 residues.

The chain links TRBV28 to TRBJ1-2, with TRBD1 matching 10 bases. Germline V gene lookup returns CDR1 MDHEN and CDR2 SYDVKM. This CDR3 spans 12 amino acids. J gave up 10 bases and V 6 bases, and 5 bases lay outside the gene matches. The CDR3 DNA sequence: TGTGCCAGCAGGTTGACAGGGGGCATCTACACCTTC. Amino acid sequence: CASRLTGGIYTF.

This clone has only one observation. The chain employs TRBV27 and TRBJ2-7; 9 bases match TRBD1. The CDR3 covers 13 residues. Germline loops: CDR1 MNHEY, CDR2 SMNVEV (reference sequence). V trimming: 10 bases; J trimming: 2 bases; junction bases outside the gene matches: 6. CDR3 in DNA: TGTGCCATATCACAGGGGGCAGCCTACGAGCAGTACTTC. Encoded protein: CAISQGAAYEQYF.

The V gene is TRBV27, the J gene TRBJ2-7; 10 bases align to TRBD1. Looked up from germline, CDR1 is MNHEY and CDR2 is SMNVEV (reference sequence). The V and J ends lost 4 bases and 4 bases, in that order; junction bases with no gene match: 4. The CDR3 sequence is 14 residues long. The CDR3 region is CASSSGDRGYEQYF. CDR3 nucleotide sequence: TGTGCCAGCAGTTCTGGGGACAGGGGATACGAGCAGTACTTC.

The rearrangement uses TRBV27 and TRBJ1-5; D is perhaps TRBD1 (6 bases). Trimming stripped 5 bases from V and 7 bases from J, with 27 bases between. This CDR3 is built from 18 residues. Germline CDR1 and CDR2: MNHEY and SMNVEV (reference sequence). The CDR3 nucleotides read TGTGCCAGCAGTCCTGTAGGGGGGGGTGGGGCGGAGGGACAGCCCCAGCATTTT. Protein product: CASSPVGGGGAEGQPQHF.

This clone was seen a single time. The chain combines TRBV6-1 with TRBJ1-4; D perhaps matches TRBD1 (6 bases). The CDR3 loop spans 13 amino acids. The V and J ends lost 11 bases and 5 bases respectively, with 15 bases between them. The V gene's germline CDR1 is MNHNS and CDR2 SASEGT. Here the CDR3 reads CAGAGGWNEKLFF. The CDR3 DNA is TGTGCCGGCGCGGGGGGCTGGAATGAAAAACTGTTTTTT.